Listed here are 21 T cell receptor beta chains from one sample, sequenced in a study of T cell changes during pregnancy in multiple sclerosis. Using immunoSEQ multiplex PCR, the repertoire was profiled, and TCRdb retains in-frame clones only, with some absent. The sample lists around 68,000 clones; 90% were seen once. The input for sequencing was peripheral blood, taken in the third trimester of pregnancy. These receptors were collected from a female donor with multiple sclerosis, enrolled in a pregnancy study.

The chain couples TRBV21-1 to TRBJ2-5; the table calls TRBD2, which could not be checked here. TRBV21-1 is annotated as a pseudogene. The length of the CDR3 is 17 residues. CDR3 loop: CASSTEGRVYVKETQYF. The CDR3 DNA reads TGTGCCAGCAGCACGGAGGGGAGGGTCTACGTCAAAGAGACCCAGTACTTC.

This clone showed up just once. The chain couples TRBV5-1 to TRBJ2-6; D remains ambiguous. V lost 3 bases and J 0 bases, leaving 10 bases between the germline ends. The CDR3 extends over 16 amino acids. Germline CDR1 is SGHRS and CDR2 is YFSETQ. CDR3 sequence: CASSSRQISGANVLTF. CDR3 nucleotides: TGCGCCAGCAGCTCCCGCCAGATCTCTGGGGCCAACGTCCTGACTTTC.

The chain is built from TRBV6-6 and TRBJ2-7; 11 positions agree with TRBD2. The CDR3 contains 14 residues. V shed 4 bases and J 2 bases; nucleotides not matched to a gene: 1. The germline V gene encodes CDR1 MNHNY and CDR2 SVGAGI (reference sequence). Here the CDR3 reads CASSFSGRAYEQYF. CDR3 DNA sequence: TGTGCCAGCAGTTTTAGCGGGAGGGCCTACGAGCAGTACTTC.

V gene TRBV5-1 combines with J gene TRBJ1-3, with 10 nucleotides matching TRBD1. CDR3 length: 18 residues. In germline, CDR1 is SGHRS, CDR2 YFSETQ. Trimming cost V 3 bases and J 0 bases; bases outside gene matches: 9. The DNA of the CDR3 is TGCGCCAGCAGCTCTGGAAAGACAGGGGGCAGCTCTGGAAACACCATATATTTT. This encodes CASSSGKTGGSSGNTIYF.

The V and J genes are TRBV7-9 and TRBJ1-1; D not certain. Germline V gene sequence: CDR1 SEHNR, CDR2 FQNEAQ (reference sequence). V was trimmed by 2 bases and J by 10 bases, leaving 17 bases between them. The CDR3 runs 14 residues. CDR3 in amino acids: CASSLSQSKYGAFF. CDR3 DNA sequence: TGTGCCAGCAGCTTAAGCCAATCTAAATATGGAGCTTTCTTT.

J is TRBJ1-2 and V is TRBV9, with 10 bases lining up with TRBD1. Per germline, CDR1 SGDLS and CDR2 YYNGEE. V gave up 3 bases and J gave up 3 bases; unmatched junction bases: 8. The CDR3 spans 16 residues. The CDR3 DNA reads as TGTGCCAGCAGCGGAGGGGACAGGGGAAGTGACTATGGCTACACCTTC. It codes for CASSGGDRGSDYGYTF.

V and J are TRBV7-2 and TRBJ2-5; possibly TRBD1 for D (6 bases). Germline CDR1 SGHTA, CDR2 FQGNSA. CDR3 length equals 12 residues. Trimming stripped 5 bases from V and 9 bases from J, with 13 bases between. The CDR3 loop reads CASSGQGTSQYF. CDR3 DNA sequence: TGTGCCAGCAGCGGGCAGGGGACGTCCCAGTACTTC.

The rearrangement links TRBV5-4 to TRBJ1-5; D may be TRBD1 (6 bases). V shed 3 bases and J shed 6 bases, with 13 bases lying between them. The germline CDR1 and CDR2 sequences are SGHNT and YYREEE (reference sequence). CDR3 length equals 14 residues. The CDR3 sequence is CASSSDGGPQPQHF. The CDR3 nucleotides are TGTGCCAGCAGCTCGGACGGGGGGCCTCAGCCCCAGCATTTT.

CDR3 residues: CASSSGTGITYEQYF. CDR3 bases: TGTGCCAGCAGCTCAGGGACAGGGATAACCTACGAGCAGTACTTC. The rearrangement links TRBV7-2 to TRBJ2-7, with TRBD1 identical over 9 bases. Looked up from germline, CDR1 is SGHTA and CDR2 is FQGNSA. Trimming at V came to 4 bases and at J to 2 bases, leaving 6 bases not matched to a gene. This CDR3 has 15 amino acids.

CDR3 coding DNA: TGTGCCAGTAGTACGCAGGGGATGCGCGAAAAACTGTTTTTT. This sequence encodes CASSTQGMREKLFF. The V gene is TRBV19, the J gene TRBJ1-4; TRBD1 is a possible D gene (6 bases). This CDR3 region has 14 residues. The ends were cut back, 4 bases at V and 8 bases at J, with 14 bases in the middle. Germline V lookup: CDR1 LNHDA, CDR2 SQIVND (reference sequence).

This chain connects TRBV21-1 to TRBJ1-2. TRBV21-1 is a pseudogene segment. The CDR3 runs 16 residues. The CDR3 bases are TGTGCCAGCAGCAAAGCTAAGAGGTTTGAGGACTATGGCTACACCTTC. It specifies CASSKAKRFEDYGYTF.

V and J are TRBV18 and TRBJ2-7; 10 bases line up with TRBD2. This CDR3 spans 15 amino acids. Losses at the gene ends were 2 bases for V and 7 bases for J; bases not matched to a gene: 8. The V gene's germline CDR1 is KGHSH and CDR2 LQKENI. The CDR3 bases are TGTGCCAGCTCACCAGAGCGGGGGGGCTTCGGGGAGCAGTACTTC. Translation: CASSPERGGFGEQYF.

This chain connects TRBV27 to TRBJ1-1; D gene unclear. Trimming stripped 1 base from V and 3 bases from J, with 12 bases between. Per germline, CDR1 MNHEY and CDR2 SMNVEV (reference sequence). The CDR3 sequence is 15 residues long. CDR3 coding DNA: TGTGCCAGCAGTTTATACCGGGGAGTGGACACTGAAGCTTTCTTT. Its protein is CASSLYRGVDTEAFF.

The CDR3 sequence is CASSQGFVEGQETQYF. CDR3 in DNA: TGTGCCAGCAGCCAAGGATTCGTGGAGGGGCAAGAGACCCAGTACTTC. The genes are TRBV14 and TRBJ2-5, with D maybe TRBD2 (6 bases). V gave up 1 base and J gave up 2 bases, with 14 bases separating them. CDR3 length: 16 amino acids. In germline, CDR1 is SGHDN, CDR2 FVKESK.

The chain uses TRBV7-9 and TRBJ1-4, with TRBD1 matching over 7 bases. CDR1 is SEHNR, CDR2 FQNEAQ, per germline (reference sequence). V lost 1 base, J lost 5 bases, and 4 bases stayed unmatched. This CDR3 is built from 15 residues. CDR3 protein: CASSLVQGLNEKLFF. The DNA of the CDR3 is TGTGCCAGCAGCTTAGTACAGGGGCTAAATGAAAAACTGTTTTTT.

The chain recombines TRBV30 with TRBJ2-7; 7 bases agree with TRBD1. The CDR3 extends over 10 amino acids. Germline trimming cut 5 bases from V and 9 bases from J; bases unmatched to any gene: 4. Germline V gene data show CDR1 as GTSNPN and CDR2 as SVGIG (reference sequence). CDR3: CAWGRQGQYF. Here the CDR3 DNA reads TGTGCCTGGGGGCGACAGGGGCAGTACTTC.

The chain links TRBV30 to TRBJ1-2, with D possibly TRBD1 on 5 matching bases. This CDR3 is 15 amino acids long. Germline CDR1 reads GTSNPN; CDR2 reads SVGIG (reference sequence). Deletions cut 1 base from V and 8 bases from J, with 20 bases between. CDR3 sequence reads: CAWSGSGWGTGGYTF. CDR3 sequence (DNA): TGTGCCTGGAGTGGATCGGGATGGGGGACTGGGGGCTACACCTTC.

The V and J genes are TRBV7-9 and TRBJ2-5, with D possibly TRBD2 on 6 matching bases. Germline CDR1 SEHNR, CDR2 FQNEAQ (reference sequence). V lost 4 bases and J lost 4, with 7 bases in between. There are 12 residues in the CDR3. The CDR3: CASSSGLETQYF. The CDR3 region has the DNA TGTGCCAGCAGCTCGGGACTAGAGACCCAGTACTTC.

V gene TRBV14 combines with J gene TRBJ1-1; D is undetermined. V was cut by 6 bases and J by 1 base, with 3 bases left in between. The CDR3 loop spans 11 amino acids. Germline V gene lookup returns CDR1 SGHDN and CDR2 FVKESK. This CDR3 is CASSRNTEAFF. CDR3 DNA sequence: TGTGCCAGCAGTAGGAACACTGAAGCTTTCTTT.

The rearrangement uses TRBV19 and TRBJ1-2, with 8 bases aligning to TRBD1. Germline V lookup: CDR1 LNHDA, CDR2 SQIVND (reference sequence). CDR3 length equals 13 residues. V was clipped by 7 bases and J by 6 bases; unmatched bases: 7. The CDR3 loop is CASNRDRTDGYTF. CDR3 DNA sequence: TGTGCCAGTAACCGGGACAGGACGGATGGCTACACCTTC.

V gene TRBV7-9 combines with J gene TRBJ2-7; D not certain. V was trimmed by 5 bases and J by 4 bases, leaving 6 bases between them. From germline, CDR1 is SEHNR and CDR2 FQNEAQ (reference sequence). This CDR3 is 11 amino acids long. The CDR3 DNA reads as TGTGCCAGCAGCCCACTTTACGAGCAGTACTTC. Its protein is CASSPLYEQYF.